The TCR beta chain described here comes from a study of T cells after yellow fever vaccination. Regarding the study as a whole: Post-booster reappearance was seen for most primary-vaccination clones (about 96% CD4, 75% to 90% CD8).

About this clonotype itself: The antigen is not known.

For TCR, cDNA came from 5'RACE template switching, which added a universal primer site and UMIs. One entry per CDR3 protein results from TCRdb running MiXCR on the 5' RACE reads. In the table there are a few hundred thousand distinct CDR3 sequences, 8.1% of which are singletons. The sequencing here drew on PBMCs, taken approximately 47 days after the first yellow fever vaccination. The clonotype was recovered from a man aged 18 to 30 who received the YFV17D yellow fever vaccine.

CDR3 residues: CASSTRTQTETQYF. Written as DNA, the CDR3 is TGTGCCAGCAGCACACGGACCCAGACGGAGACCCAGTACTTC. The chain carries TRBV7-2 and TRBJ2-5; D uncertain. The CDR3 has 14 amino acids. Germline assignment: CDR1 SGHTA and CDR2 FQGNSA. V lost 5 bases and J lost 5, with 15 bases in between.